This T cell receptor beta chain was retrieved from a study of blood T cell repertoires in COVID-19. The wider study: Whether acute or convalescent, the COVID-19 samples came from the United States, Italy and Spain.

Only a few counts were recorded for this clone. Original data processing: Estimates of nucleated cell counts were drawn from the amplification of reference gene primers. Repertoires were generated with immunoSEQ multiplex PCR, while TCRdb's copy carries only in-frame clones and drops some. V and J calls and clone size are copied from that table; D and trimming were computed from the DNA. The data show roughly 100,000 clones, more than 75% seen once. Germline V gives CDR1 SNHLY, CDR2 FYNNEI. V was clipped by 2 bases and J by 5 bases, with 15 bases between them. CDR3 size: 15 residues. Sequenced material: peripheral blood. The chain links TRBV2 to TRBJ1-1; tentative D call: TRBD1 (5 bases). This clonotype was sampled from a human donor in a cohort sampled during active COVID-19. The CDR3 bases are TGTGCCAGCAGTGAATCTTGGGGGGGAGGGACTGAAGCTTTCTTT. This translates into CASSESWGGGTEAFF.